Below are 10 T cell receptor beta chains sequenced from a single sample in a study of CD8 T cells in Susac syndrome. The RNA input was roughly 0.45 to 1 ug, and it was reverse transcribed with random hexamers. Via MiXCR, TCRdb re-called the immunoSEQ multiplex PCR reads, giving one row per CDR3 protein. The table lists some 300,000 distinct CDR3 sequences, about nine tenths of them singletons. The specimen sequenced was CD8+ T cells from PBMCs. These receptors were collected from a human donor with multiple sclerosis.

The rearrangement joins TRBV27 to TRBJ2-7, with 8 nucleotides matching TRBD2. J was trimmed by 0 bases and V by 5 bases; bases with no gene match: 9. This CDR3 is 16 amino acids long. The germline V gene has CDR1 MNHEY and CDR2 SMNVEV (reference sequence). The CDR3 region is CASSPAGGWDSYEQYF. The CDR3 bases are TGTGCCAGCAGTCCCGCGGGAGGCTGGGACTCCTACGAGCAGTACTTC.

V is TRBV20-1 and J is TRBJ2-7, with 9 bases lining up with TRBD1. Germline trimming cut 3 bases from V and 2 bases from J; bases unmatched to any gene: 8. Germline V lookup: CDR1 DFQATT, CDR2 SNEGSKA (reference sequence). The CDR3 has 15 residues. This chain's CDR3 is CSASNSGTGPYEQYF. The CDR3 DNA is TGCAGTGCTAGTAACTCTGGGACAGGGCCCTACGAGCAGTACTTC.

This rearrangement joins TRBV24-1 to TRBJ2-1; TRBD2 aligns across 10 bases. The length of the CDR3 is 14 residues. Germline CDR1 KGHDR, CDR2 SFDVKD. Unmatched junction bases numbered 6, after V lost 4 bases and J lost 10 bases. CDR3 bases: TGTGCCACCAGTGACTATAGCGGGGGGCGGGAGCAGTTCTTC. Its translation is CATSDYSGGREQFF.

This clonotype was seen only a few times. The V call is TRBV15, the J call TRBJ2-3; D unresolved. Germline CDR1 LNHNV, CDR2 YYDKDF (reference sequence). The CDR3 runs to 14 residues. The V end lost 8 bases, the J end lost 6 bases, and 18 bases lay between the germline ends. The CDR3 protein is CATHTDERADTQYF. Here the CDR3 DNA reads TGTGCCACCCACACTGATGAGAGAGCGGATACGCAGTATTTT.

CDR3 nucleotides: TGTGCCAGCAGTTACTCGGGGTTTCTCGAGCAGTTCTTC. Protein: CASSYSGFLEQFF. V and J are TRBV6-5 and TRBJ2-1, with no clear D. V lost 0 bases to trimming and J lost 10 bases, with 10 bases between them. Germline V gene sequence: CDR1 MNHEY, CDR2 SVGAGI. The CDR3 runs to 13 residues.

The chain is built from TRBV9 and TRBJ2-5; D ambiguous. The V end was cut by 0 bases, the J end by 1 base, with 4 bases between. The CDR3 is 13 amino acids. Per the germline V gene, CDR1 is SGDLS and CDR2 is YYNGEE. Written as DNA, the CDR3 is TGTGCCAGCAGCGTAGAAATCCAAGAGACCCAGTACTTC. Translation gives CASSVEIQETQYF.

J is TRBJ2-1 and V is TRBV9; D gene ambiguous. Between the trimmed V and J ends, which lost 3 bases and 4 bases, there was a span of 8 bases. The CDR3 loop spans 13 amino acids. The germline V gene encodes CDR1 SGDLS and CDR2 YYNGEE. The DNA for the CDR3 is TGTGCCAGCAGCGGGGCGAGTTACAATGAGCAGTTCTTC. Protein product: CASSGASYNEQFF.

The chain couples TRBV11-2 to TRBJ1-2; D not resolved. Trimming left V 5 bases short and J 4 bases short, with 11 bases between. The CDR3 runs to 13 residues. Per the germline V gene, CDR1 is SGHAT and CDR2 is FQNNGV. CDR3 coding DNA: TGTGCCAGCAGCGATCGACCGTTCTATGGCTACACCTTC. Translating gives CASSDRPFYGYTF. Full variable domain (missing parts from reference TRBV11-2 and TRBJ1-2): EAGVAQSPRYKIIEKRQSVAFWCNPISGHATLYWYQQILGQGPKLLIQFQNNGVVDDSQLPKDRFSAERLKGVDSTLKIQPAKLEDSAVYLCASSDRPFYGYTFGSGTRLTVV.

The CDR3 DNA sequence: TGCGCCAGCAGCCATTTAGGGCGGGGTGACTATGGCTACACCTTC. Its translation: CASSHLGRGDYGYTF. The chain couples TRBV4-3 to TRBJ1-2; D is unresolved. The V and J ends lost 3 bases and 3 bases respectively, with 14 bases between them. This CDR3 spans 15 amino acids. The germline gives CDR1 LGHNA, CDR2 YSLEER.

A single count supports this clonotype. The gene calls are TRBV28 and TRBJ2-3; D is ambiguous. The germline V and J ends were trimmed by 5 bases and 3 bases, with 15 bases remaining between them. Germline V CDR1 and CDR2: MDHEN, SYDVKM. The CDR3 runs to 15 residues. Here the CDR3 DNA reads TGTGCCAGCAGTCACGTCCGGTCGCGGACAGATACGCAGTATTTT. This codes for CASSHVRSRTDTQYF.